Sequencing of this TCR beta chain was carried out in a study of T cell clonality in common variable immunodeficiency. The J segment lost 1 base and the V segment lost 4 bases, leaving 4 bases of the junction unmatched. The CDR3 consists of 15 residues. Germline V gene data show CDR1 as SGHRS and CDR2 as YFSETQ. The table lists this clone with many counts. The CDR3 end falls 3 residues outside the read, so it is completed with the germline J gene. Clones were read by immunoSEQ multiplex PCR, and TCRdb kept only the in-frame ones, dropping some. This sample shows 50,000 to 60,000 clones and no singletons; approximately 5.5% rests with the ten largest. Donors gave roughly 5 to 9 ml heparinized peripheral whole blood.

Sequencing was performed on peripheral blood mononuclear cells. The sequence came from a person aged 18 to 75 in good health. The gene calls are TRBV5-1 and TRBJ2-7; 11 nucleotides line up with TRBD2. The sequenced CDR3 bases are TGCGCCAGCAGCAGCCGGACTAGCGGGTCCTACGAG. Its protein is CASSSRTSGSYE. The full CDR3 reads CASSSRTSGSYEQYF.